A single T cell receptor (beta chain) is shown here with its context. This clonotype came up once. The antigen it recognizes is unknown. Being one base from a much bigger clone, this may be a read error. These data come from a study of early T cells in non-severe SARS-CoV-2 infection (dated by TCRdb to about 2021). Study-wide context: Bulk RNA from unsorted whole blood was used for TCR sequencing, so alpha and beta chains could not be paired. What the work shows at the level of the full study, not this receptor alone: VDJdb matching was skewed toward anti-spike CD8 responses and likely underestimated virus-specific expansions by missing private and CD4 specificities.

The CDR3 has 11 amino acids, counting the end cysteine and phenylalanine. Kept here is only the CDR3 DNA, which spans 33 bases and is read in frame from base 1. Sequences SQVTM (CDR1) and ANQGSEA (CDR2) are obtained from the germline V gene. The junction carries 9 bases between V and J, which are trimmed by 2 bases and 7 bases respectively. The study was a case-control design nested within a healthcare worker cohort in London, UK, with weekly nasopharyngeal swab PCR tests and blood sampling. Healthcare workers were enrolled in the week of the UK lockdown, from 23 to 31 March 2020, and were followed every week for up to roughly 15 weeks. Library preparation employed 5' RACE. This sample was sequenced with a NextSeq 500. In the TCR library protocol, unique molecular identifiers were attached to individual cDNA molecules to correct for PCR bias and sequencing error. Both TCR alpha and beta chains were sequenced, and tight co-correlation was observed between alpha and beta sequence abundances in each sample. The paper's processing steps were these. V gene, J gene and CDR3 annotation of TCR sequences was performed with Decombinator V4. Expanded TCRs were defined as changing significantly between any two time points under a Poisson model with p below 0.0001. TCR abundances were normalised to the total number of TCRs sequenced per sample and were expressed as counts per million. TRAV1-2 paired with TRAJ12, TRAJ20 or TRAJ33 defined MAIT TCRs, while TRAV10 paired with TRAJ18 defined iNKT TCRs. VDJdb, accessed 1 November 2021, was searched for CMV, EBV and SARS-CoV-2 annotated TCRs, excluding TCRs annotated for multiple antigens. TCRdb reprocessed the public reads (quality trimming at Q25 with fastp, clone calling with MiXCR) and kept in-frame beta chains. Rows matching on CDR3 protein sequence are summarized as one entry with the most common DNA and genes. The V and J calls were determined by TCRdb, not by the authors. This sample gives tens of thousands of distinct CDR3 sequences in total; roughly 10% of them show up just once. The leading ten clones occupy 6.5% of the sample.

The sequence links TRBV29-1 to TRBJ2-7; possibly the D gene is TRBD1, per 5 matching bases. Sequencing input: whole blood. The TCR sequence derives from an adult who was a healthcare worker with PCR-confirmed SARS-CoV-2 infection or an uninfected control (not recorded which). The nucleotides read TGCAGCGTTGAAAACACAGGAGAGCAGTACTTC. It translates to CSVENTGEQYF.